The rows below give T cell receptor beta chains drawn from one sample of a study of T cell repertoires in cytomegalovirus infection. One entry per CDR3 protein, called by TCRdb with MiXCR from the reads. Altogether around 530,000 distinct CDR3 sequences are present, about a quarter being singletons, with the ten largest covering roughly 13%. The sequencing input was PBMCs. These receptor sequences come from a human donor in good health (CMV status not recorded). Some clones in this sample may be carry-over from other donors' samples. CDR3s include the opening cysteine and the closing phenylalanine or tryptophan. Fields, in order: CDR3 length, J gene, V gene, D gene, clone size, CDR3 protein, CDR3 DNA. The D gene is left open where the match is weak. The size field is filled for only some rows; it gives once, few, many or a size class.

length: 14
J: TRBJ2-2
V: TRBV29-1
D: NA
size: NA
CDR3: CSVSLAVNTGELFF
DNA: TGCAGCGTTAGTCTAGCCGTGAACACCGGGGAGCTGTTTTTT

length: 15
J: TRBJ2-3
V: TRBV12-5
D: TRBD2
size: NA
CDR3: CASGTTSGGTDTQYF
DNA: TGTGCTAGTGGAACGACTAGCGGGGGCACAGATACGCAGTATTTT

length: 16
J: TRBJ2-2
V: TRBV4-3
D: NA
size: NA
CDR3: CASSPLTSPNTGELFF
DNA: TGCGCCAGCAGCCCTTTGACAAGCCCGAACACCGGGGAGCTGTTTTTT

length: 12
J: TRBJ2-3
V: TRBV6-1
D: NA
size: NA
CDR3: CASTHHGNTQYF
DNA: TGTGCCAGCACCCATCACGGGAATACGCAGTATTTT

length: 17
J: TRBJ1-5
V: TRBV20-1
D: NA
size: NA
CDR3: CSASSTVGSAYDQPQHF
DNA: TGCAGTGCTAGTTCGACTGTGGGCAGTGCTTATGATCAGCCCCAGCATTTT

length: 17
J: TRBJ2-3
V: TRBV19
D: NA
size: few
CDR3: CASSLRPGTLGTDTQYF
DNA: TGTGCCAGTAGTCTCAGACCCGGGACACTCGGCACAGATACGCAGTATTTT

length: 17
J: TRBJ2-3
V: TRBV4-1
D: TRBD2
size: many
CDR3: CASSQVPAGGRGDTQYF
DNA: TGCGCCAGCAGCCAAGTCCCCGCGGGGGGTAGGGGAGATACGCAGTATTTT

length: 14
J: TRBJ2-7
V: TRBV7-6
D: NA
size: NA
CDR3: CASSLMETSYEQYF
DNA: TGTGCCAGCAGCTTAATGGAGACCTCCTACGAGCAGTACTTC

length: 17
J: TRBJ2-3
V: TRBV7-2
D: TRBD2
size: many
CDR3: CASSYRTSGRESDTQYF
DNA: TGTGCCAGCAGCTACCGGACTAGCGGGAGGGAGTCAGATACGCAGTATTTT

length: 15
J: TRBJ2-1
V: TRBV14
D: TRBD2
size: NA
CDR3: CASSPGLAGLFEQFF
DNA: TGTGCCAGCAGCCCAGGACTAGCGGGATTATTTGAGCAGTTCTTC

length: 16
J: TRBJ2-5
V: TRBV7-2
D: TRBD1
size: NA
CDR3: CASSLAGRGREETQYF
DNA: TGTGCCAGCAGCTTAGCGGGCAGGGGGCGCGAAGAGACCCAGTACTTC

length: 20
J: TRBJ2-2
V: TRBV27
D: NA
size: NA
CDR3: CASSFSRSSVRGVNTGELFF
DNA: TGTGCCAGCAGTTTTTCGAGGAGTTCGGTGCGGGGAGTGAACACCGGGGAGCTGTTTTTT

length: 14
J: TRBJ2-3
V: TRBV7-6
D: NA
size: many
CDR3: CASSPMSATDTQYF
DNA: TGTGCCAGCAGCCCCATGTCGGCTACAGATACGCAGTATTTT

length: 13
J: TRBJ2-1
V: TRBV6-2/TRBV6-3
D: TRBD2
size: NA
CDR3: CATLPSGINEQFF
DNA: TGTGCCACCTTACCTAGCGGGATCAATGAGCAGTTCTTC

length: 15
J: TRBJ2-1
V: TRBV4-1
D: TRBD2
size: NA
CDR3: CASGGLAGRNNEQFF
DNA: TGCGCCAGCGGAGGACTAGCGGGAAGGAACAATGAGCAGTTCTTC

length: 15
J: TRBJ2-1
V: TRBV7-2
D: TRBD1
size: few
CDR3: CASRPGQGSYNEQFF
DNA: TGTGCCAGCAGACCAGGACAGGGTTCCTACAATGAGCAGTTCTTC

length: 15
J: TRBJ1-1
V: TRBV18
D: NA
size: few
CDR3: CASSPPAGHNTEAFF
DNA: TGTGCCAGCTCACCACCGGCAGGGCATAACACTGAAGCTTTCTTT

length: 13
J: TRBJ1-4
V: TRBV2
D: TRBD1
size: few
CDR3: CAGTGFFGEKLFF
DNA: TGTGCCGGGACAGGGTTTTTTGGGGAAAAACTGTTTTTT

length: 17
J: TRBJ2-5
V: TRBV7-5
D: NA
size: NA
CDR3: CISVPEAHPRVQETQYF
DNA: NA

length: 14
J: TRBJ2-1
V: TRBV5-1
D: NA
size: few
CDR3: CASSLGEPNNEQFF
DNA: TGCGCCAGCAGCTTGGGGGAACCTAACAATGAGCAGTTCTTC

length: 13
J: TRBJ1-5
V: TRBV28
D: TRBD1
size: few
CDR3: CASRPGGTQPQHF
DNA: TGTGCCAGCAGACCAGGGGGCACTCAGCCCCAGCATTTT

length: 14
J: TRBJ2-7
V: TRBV12-3/TRBV12-4
D: NA
size: NA
CDR3: CASSFNPGAYEQYF
DNA: TGTGCCAGCAGTTTCAACCCGGGTGCCTACGAGCAGTACTTC

length: 13
J: TRBJ1-4
V: TRBV30
D: TRBD1
size: NA
CDR3: CAWTDRGHEKLFF
DNA: TGTGCCTGGACGGACAGGGGGCATGAAAAACTGTTTTTT

length: 13
J: TRBJ2-7
V: TRBV6-2/TRBV6-3
D: TRBD2
size: many
CDR3: CASSYLGGYEQYF
DNA: TGTGCCAGCAGTTACTTGGGAGGGTACGAGCAGTACTTC

length: 13
J: TRBJ1-1
V: TRBV19
D: NA
size: NA
CDR3: CASSRGADTEAFF
DNA: TGTGCCAGTAGTAGAGGGGCGGACACTGAAGCTTTCTTT

length: 13
J: TRBJ1-5
V: TRBV19
D: TRBD1
size: NA
CDR3: CARIGQANQPQHF
DNA: TGTGCCAGAATTGGACAGGCTAATCAGCCCCAGCATTTT